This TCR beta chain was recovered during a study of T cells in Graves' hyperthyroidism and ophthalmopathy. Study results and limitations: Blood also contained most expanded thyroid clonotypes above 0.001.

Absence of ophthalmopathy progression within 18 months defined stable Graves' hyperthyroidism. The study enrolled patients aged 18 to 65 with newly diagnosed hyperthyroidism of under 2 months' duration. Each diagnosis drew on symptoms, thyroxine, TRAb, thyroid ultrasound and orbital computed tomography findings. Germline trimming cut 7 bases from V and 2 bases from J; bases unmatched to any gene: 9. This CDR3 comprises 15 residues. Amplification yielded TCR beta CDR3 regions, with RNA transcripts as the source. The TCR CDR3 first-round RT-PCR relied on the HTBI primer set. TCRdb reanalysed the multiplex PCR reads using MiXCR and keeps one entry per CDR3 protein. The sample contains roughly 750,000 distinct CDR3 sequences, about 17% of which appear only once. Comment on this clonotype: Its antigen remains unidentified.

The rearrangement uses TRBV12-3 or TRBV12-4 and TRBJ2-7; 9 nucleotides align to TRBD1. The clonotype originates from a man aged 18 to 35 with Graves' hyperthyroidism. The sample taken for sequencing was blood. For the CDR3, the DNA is TGTGCCAGCACCACCGGGACAGGGTCAGCCTACGAGCAGTACTTC. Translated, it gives CASTTGTGSAYEQYF.